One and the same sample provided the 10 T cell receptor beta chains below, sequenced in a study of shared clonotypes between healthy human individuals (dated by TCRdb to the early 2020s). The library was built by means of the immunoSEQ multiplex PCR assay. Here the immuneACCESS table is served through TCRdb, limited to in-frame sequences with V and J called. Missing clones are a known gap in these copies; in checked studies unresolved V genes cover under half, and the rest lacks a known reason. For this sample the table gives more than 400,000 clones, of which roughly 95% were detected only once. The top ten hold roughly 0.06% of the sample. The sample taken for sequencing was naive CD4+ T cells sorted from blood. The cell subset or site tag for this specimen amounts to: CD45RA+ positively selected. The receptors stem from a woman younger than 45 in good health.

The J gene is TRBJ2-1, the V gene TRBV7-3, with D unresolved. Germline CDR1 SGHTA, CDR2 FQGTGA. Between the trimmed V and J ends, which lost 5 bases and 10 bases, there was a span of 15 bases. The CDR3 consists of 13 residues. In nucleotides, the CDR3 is TGTGCCAGCAGCATACTCCCAAGATTGGAGCAGTTCTTC. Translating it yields CASSILPRLEQFF.

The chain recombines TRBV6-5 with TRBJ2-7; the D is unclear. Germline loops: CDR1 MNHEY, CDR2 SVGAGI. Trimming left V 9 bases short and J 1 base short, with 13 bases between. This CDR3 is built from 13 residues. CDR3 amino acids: CASGDWGSYEQYF. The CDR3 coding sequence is TGTGCCAGTGGGGATTGGGGATCCTACGAGCAGTACTTC.

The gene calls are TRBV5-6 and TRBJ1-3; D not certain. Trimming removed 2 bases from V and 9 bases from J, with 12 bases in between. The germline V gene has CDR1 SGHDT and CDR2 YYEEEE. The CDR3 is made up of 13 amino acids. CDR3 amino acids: CASSFTRRGTIYF. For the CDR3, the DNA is TGTGCCAGCAGCTTCACTCGACGGGGCACCATATATTTT.

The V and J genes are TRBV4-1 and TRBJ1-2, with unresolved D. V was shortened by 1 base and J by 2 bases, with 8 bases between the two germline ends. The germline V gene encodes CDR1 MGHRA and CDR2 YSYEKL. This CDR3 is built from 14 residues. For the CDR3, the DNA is TGCGCCAGCAGCCAAGGGATCGGAAACTATGGCTACACCTTC. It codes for CASSQGIGNYGYTF.

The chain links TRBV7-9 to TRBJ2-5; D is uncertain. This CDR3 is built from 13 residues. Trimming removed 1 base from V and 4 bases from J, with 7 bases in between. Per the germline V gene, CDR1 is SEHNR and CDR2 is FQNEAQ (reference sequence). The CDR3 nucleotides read TGTGCCAGCAGCTTAGTCTCCCGAGAGACCCAGTACTTC. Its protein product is CASSLVSRETQYF.

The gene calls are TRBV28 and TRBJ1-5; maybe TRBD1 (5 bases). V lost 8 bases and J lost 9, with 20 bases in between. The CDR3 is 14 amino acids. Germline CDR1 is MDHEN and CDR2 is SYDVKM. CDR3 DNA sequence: TGTGCCAGCGCGTTGGGGGTGGGGGGGACGCCCCAGCATTTT. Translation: CASALGVGGTPQHF.

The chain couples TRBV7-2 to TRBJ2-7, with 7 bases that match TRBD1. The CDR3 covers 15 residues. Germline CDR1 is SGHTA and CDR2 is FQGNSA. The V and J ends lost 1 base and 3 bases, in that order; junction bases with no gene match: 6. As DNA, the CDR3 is TGTGCCAGCAGCTTAGACAGGGGCAGGAACTACGAGCAGTACTTC. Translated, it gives CASSLDRGRNYEQYF.

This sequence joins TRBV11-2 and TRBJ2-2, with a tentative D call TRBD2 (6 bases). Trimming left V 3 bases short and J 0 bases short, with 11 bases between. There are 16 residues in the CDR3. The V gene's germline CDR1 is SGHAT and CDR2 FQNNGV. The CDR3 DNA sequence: TGTGCCAGCAGCTTCCGGCCTAGCGCGAACACCGGGGAGCTGTTTTTT. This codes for CASSFRPSANTGELFF.

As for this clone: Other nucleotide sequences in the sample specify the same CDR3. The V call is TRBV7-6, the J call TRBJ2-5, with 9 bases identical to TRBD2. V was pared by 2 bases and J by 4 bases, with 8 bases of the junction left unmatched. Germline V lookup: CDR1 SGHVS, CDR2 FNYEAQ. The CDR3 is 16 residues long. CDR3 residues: CASSLMPSGNLETQYF. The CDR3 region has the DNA TGTGCCAGCAGCTTAATGCCTAGCGGGAACCTAGAGACCCAGTACTTC.

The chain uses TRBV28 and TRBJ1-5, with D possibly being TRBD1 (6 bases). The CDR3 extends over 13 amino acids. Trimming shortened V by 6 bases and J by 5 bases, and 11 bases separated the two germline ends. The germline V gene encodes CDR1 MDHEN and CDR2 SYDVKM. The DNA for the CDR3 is TGTGCCAGCAGAATACAGGGAGATCAGCCCCAGCATTTT. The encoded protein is CASRIQGDQPQHF.